This T cell receptor beta chain emerged from a study of human T cells and chemical hapten exposure. Study-level information: Readings were taken at 6 days from patch tests that had applied 0.01% DPC to the upper back. General study findings and limits: Controls had significantly fewer large CDR3 similarity clusters than were formed by expanded TCRs. There was no change with DPC sensitization in TCRs above 1 in 1000 frequency.

The CDR3 has 18 amino acids. Germline CDR1 is MNHEY and CDR2 is SVGEGT. The V gene lost 6 bases and the J gene lost 2 bases, with 24 bases spanning the gap. In this sample, this clonotype turned up many times. Its cognate antigen is unknown. Time point described: patch test 3, about 24 weeks after DPC sensitization. Indicated treatment: therapeutic diphenylcyclopropenone sensitization with weekly scalp DPC. Suited to DPC and affected by alopecia, the donors ranged from 18 to 70 years old. TCRdb itself ran the RACE reads through MiXCR, one entry per CDR3 protein. The top ten clones hold approximately 5.2% of a sample with about 82,000 distinct CDR3 sequences, 10% to 15% of them seen once.

The specimen comprised whole blood, sampled in connection with sensitization to the hapten diphenylcyclopropenone (DPC). The receptor was isolated from a woman aged 50 to 60 with alopecia areata. Some clones in this sample may be carry-over from other donors' samples. The chain carries TRBV6-2 or TRBV6-3 and TRBJ2-3; a possible D gene is TRBD2 (7 bases). The CDR3: CASSPRGGAGVTTDTQYF. The CDR3 DNA is TGTGCCAGCAGCCCAAGGGGGGGTGCGGGAGTGACCACAGATACGCAGTATTTT.